This T cell receptor beta chain derives from a study of blood T cell repertoires in COVID-19. The V and J ends lost 5 bases and 3 bases, in that order; junction bases with no gene match: 0. Germline-derived CDR1 and CDR2 are MNHEY and SVGEGT. CDR3 size: 12 residues. This clone was observed a few times. Produced via immunoSEQ multiplex PCR; TCRdb's table is partial and in-frame only. Of about 240,000 clones in the sample, around nine tenths were seen once. The material sequenced was PBMCs or T cells enriched from blood (not recorded which). The chain uses TRBV6-2 or TRBV6-3 and TRBJ2-7; 8 bases line up with TRBD1. The source is a middle-aged man who had recovered from COVID-19. The CDR3 region is CASSTGGYEQYF. In nucleotides, the CDR3 is TGTGCCAGCAGTACAGGGGGCTACGAGCAGTACTTC.